This T cell receptor beta chain came from a study of T cells after yellow fever vaccination. Study background: SMART-Seq v4 Ultra Low Input served to prepare low-cell-number fractions. Study results and caveats: Clonotypes shared by both compartments, CD4 and CD8, made up a small share. FACS-sorted repertoires might harbor abundant contaminating clonotypes from the bulk population.

MiXCR, run by TCRdb on the 5' RACE reads, gives a single entry per CDR3 protein. The table records under 200,000 distinct CDR3 sequences, roughly 11% of them present only once. This clonotype showed up many times. Its specificity is unknown. This CDR3 spans 16 amino acids. Looked up from germline, CDR1 is SNHLY and CDR2 is FYNNEI. The germline V and J ends were trimmed by 6 bases and 3 bases, with 21 bases remaining between them. The chain has TRBV2 and TRBJ2-7, with D perhaps TRBD1 (5 bases). Material: CD8+ T cells sorted from PBMCs, obtained 15 days after the yellow fever booster vaccination. The receptor was derived from a young man who received the YFV17D yellow fever vaccine. The CDR3: CASSDSQGVKIYEQYF. Written as DNA, the CDR3 is TGTGCCAGCAGCGACTCTCAGGGCGTGAAAATCTACGAGCAGTACTTC.